These T cell receptor beta chains were read from a single sample in a study of CD8 T cells in Susac syndrome. TCRdb reprocessed the immunoSEQ multiplex PCR reads via MiXCR and lists one record per CDR3 protein. The sample gives tens of thousands of distinct CDR3 sequences, 93% of which show up once; around 0.15% is in the top ten. Sequencing was done on a sample of CD4+ T cells from PBMCs. These receptors all stem from a human donor with Susac syndrome. Both conserved end residues are part of each CDR3. D genes are given only for firm matches. Clone size is shown for a subset of rows, as once, few, many or a class of expanded clone.

cdr3_nt: TGTGCCAGCAGTTGGGACCAGGCTGGGGCCAACGTCCTGACTTTC
cdr3_aa: CASSWDQAGANVLTF
d_call: -
v_call: TRBV6-5
j_call: TRBJ2-6
clone_size: -

cdr3_nt: TGTGCCAGTAGTACCCCGCAGGGTAACACTGAAGCTTTCTTT
cdr3_aa: CASSTPQGNTEAFF
d_call: -
v_call: TRBV19
j_call: TRBJ1-1
clone_size: -

cdr3_nt: TGTGCCAGCAGTGTAGAGCGGGGGTTCAACAATGAGCAGTTCTTC
cdr3_aa: CASSVERGFNNEQFF
d_call: TRBD2
v_call: TRBV6-4
j_call: TRBJ2-1
clone_size: -

cdr3_nt: TGTGCCAGCTCACAGAGGACTAGCGGGGGGCCCTACACCGGGGAGCTGTTTTTT
cdr3_aa: CASSQRTSGGPYTGELFF
d_call: TRBD2
v_call: TRBV18
j_call: TRBJ2-2
clone_size: -

cdr3_nt: TGCGCCAGCAGCTTGGGGGACAGACACAATGAGCAGTTCTTC
cdr3_aa: CASSLGDRHNEQFF
d_call: TRBD1
v_call: TRBV5-1
j_call: TRBJ2-1
clone_size: -

cdr3_nt: TGTGCCTGCAACAGGGACAGCGGGACTGAAGCTTTCTTT
cdr3_aa: CACNRDSGTEAFF
d_call: TRBD1
v_call: TRBV7-9
j_call: TRBJ1-1
clone_size: once

cdr3_nt: TGTGCCAGTAGTATAACAGGGAACTATGGCTACACCTTC
cdr3_aa: CASSITGNYGYTF
d_call: -
v_call: TRBV19
j_call: TRBJ1-2
clone_size: -

cdr3_nt: TGTGCCAGCACCCAAGGTAGGGGGGTTTCTGAAGCTTTCTTT
cdr3_aa: CASTQGRGVSEAFF
d_call: -
v_call: TRBV18
j_call: TRBJ1-1
clone_size: -

cdr3_nt: TGTGCCAGCAGCTGGACTAGCGGCTTATACAATGAGCAGTTCTTC
cdr3_aa: CASSWTSGLYNEQFF
d_call: TRBD2
v_call: TRBV28
j_call: TRBJ2-1
clone_size: -

cdr3_nt: TGTGCCACCAGTGATTCGAGGACAGGGCCCAACCAAAATGAGCAGTTCTTC
cdr3_aa: CATSDSRTGPNQNEQFF
d_call: TRBD1
v_call: TRBV24-1
j_call: TRBJ2-1
clone_size: -

cdr3_nt: TGCGCCAGCAGCCCTTACATTTTGGGGGCCGCCAAGACCCAGTACTTC
cdr3_aa: CASSPYILGAAKTQYF
d_call: -
v_call: TRBV4-3
j_call: TRBJ2-5
clone_size: -

cdr3_nt: TGTGCCACCAGCGGACAGGGTTGGCAGAATGAGCAGTTCTTC
cdr3_aa: CATSGQGWQNEQFF
d_call: TRBD1
v_call: TRBV24-1
j_call: TRBJ2-1
clone_size: -

cdr3_nt: TGTGCCAGCAGCCTCCAAAGCTCCTACAATGAGCAGTTCTTC
cdr3_aa: CASSLQSSYNEQFF
d_call: -
v_call: TRBV9
j_call: TRBJ2-1
clone_size: -

cdr3_nt: TGCAGTGCTAGCGTCCCACCAGGCAACACTCAGCCCCAGCATTTT
cdr3_aa: CSASVPPGNTQPQHF
d_call: -
v_call: TRBV20-1
j_call: TRBJ1-5
clone_size: -

cdr3_nt: TGTGCCTGGAGTCCTCCTCGGACTAGCGGGGGGGCCTACGAGCAGTACTTC
cdr3_aa: CAWSPPRTSGGAYEQYF
d_call: TRBD2
v_call: TRBV30
j_call: TRBJ2-7
clone_size: -

cdr3_nt: TGTGCCAGCCAGAACTCGGACAGGGGCACAATGAACACTGAAGCTTTCTTT
cdr3_aa: CASQNSDRGTMNTEAFF
d_call: TRBD1
v_call: TRBV28
j_call: TRBJ1-1
clone_size: -

cdr3_nt: TGTGCCAGCTCACCACAGGCCAACACTGAAGCTTTCTTT
cdr3_aa: CASSPQANTEAFF
d_call: -
v_call: TRBV18
j_call: TRBJ1-1
clone_size: -

cdr3_nt: TGTGCCAGCAGCTGGACAGGGGGAGTTGAAAAACTGTTTTTT
cdr3_aa: CASSWTGGVEKLFF
d_call: TRBD1
v_call: TRBV12-3/TRBV12-4
j_call: TRBJ1-4
clone_size: -

cdr3_nt: TGTGCCAGCACCCAGCTGGGATCCACAGATACGCAGTATTTT
cdr3_aa: CASTQLGSTDTQYF
d_call: -
v_call: TRBV7-8
j_call: TRBJ2-3
clone_size: -

cdr3_nt: TGTGCCAGCAGCCAGGGGGAGACCCAGTACTTC
cdr3_aa: CASSQGETQYF
d_call: -
v_call: TRBV3-1
j_call: TRBJ2-5
clone_size: -

cdr3_nt: TGTGCCAGCAGCTCCCCGACAGGGCCCTACGAGCAGTACTTC
cdr3_aa: CASSSPTGPYEQYF
d_call: TRBD1
v_call: TRBV7-2
j_call: TRBJ2-7
clone_size: -

cdr3_nt: TGTGCCAGTAGTACCGGGACAGGGGGTTCTGGGGCCAACGTCCTGACTTTC
cdr3_aa: CASSTGTGGSGANVLTF
d_call: TRBD1
v_call: TRBV19
j_call: TRBJ2-6
clone_size: -

cdr3_nt: TGCAGCGTTGAGGGCTGTAAATCCTACGAGCAGTACTTC
cdr3_aa: CSVEGCKSYEQYF
d_call: -
v_call: TRBV29-1
j_call: TRBJ2-7
clone_size: -

cdr3_nt: TGTGCCAGCAGCTTAGTCGCGTGGGGGCGCGGAGTTGAAGCTTTCTTT
cdr3_aa: CASSLVAWGRGVEAFF
d_call: -
v_call: TRBV7-8
j_call: TRBJ1-1
clone_size: -

cdr3_nt: TGTGCCAGCAGCCCTGACAGGGGGCGTATCCATGGCTACACCTTC
cdr3_aa: CASSPDRGRIHGYTF
d_call: TRBD1
v_call: TRBV5-4
j_call: TRBJ1-2
clone_size: -

cdr3_nt: TGCGCCAGCAGCATCGGGACGCCTTACTACGAGCAGTACTTC
cdr3_aa: CASSIGTPYYEQYF
d_call: -
v_call: TRBV5-1
j_call: TRBJ2-7
clone_size: few

cdr3_nt: TGTGCCAGCAGTCCTTACAGGACCCCGGGCTATGGCTACACCTTC
cdr3_aa: CASSPYRTPGYGYTF
d_call: -
v_call: TRBV12-3/TRBV12-4
j_call: TRBJ1-2
clone_size: -